Listed below are T cell receptor beta chains from one sample, sequenced in a study of cytotoxic CD8 clonotypes in ibrutinib-treated CLL. The table came from immunoSEQ multiplex PCR; TCRdb's copy has only in-frame clones and leaves some out. This sample carries tens of thousands of clones, around 81% of them seen once, and the ten largest clones take less than 9%. Sample: PBMCs, taken at disease progression, from a patient treated with ibrutinib. The origin of the receptors is a human donor with chronic lymphocytic leukemia. The conserved cysteine and the conserved F or W are not part of the CDR3 here. Each record gives: V gene, D gene, CDR3 protein. The D gene is left open where the match is weak.

V: TRBV7-1; D: -; CDR3: ASSLGWTGPNTEAF
V: TRBV28; D: -; CDR3: ASSYYYEQY
V: TRBV19; D: -; CDR3: ASSALEDSYEQY
V: TRBV28; D: -; CDR3: ASSFIGGPDTQY
V: TRBV5-1; D: TRBD2; CDR3: ASSFPLAGAWGETQY
V: TRBV5-1; D: -; CDR3: ASSLATEAF
V: TRBV19; D: -; CDR3: ASSISRFANYGYT
V: TRBV6-5; D: -; CDR3: ASSYTSGANQPQH
V: TRBV18; D: TRBD2; CDR3: ASSHKGLAGGADTQY
V: TRBV19; D: -; CDR3: ASSARREYGYT
V: TRBV9; D: TRBD2; CDR3: ASSVEPGLADTMTDTQY
V: TRBV27; D: -; CDR3: ASSLTGTGATYEQY
V: TRBV7-9; D: TRBD1; CDR3: ASSLGGQEGSSQH
V: TRBV15; D: -; CDR3: ATSGSRGGEKLF
V: TRBV7-9; D: -; CDR3: ASSLVSLGDTQY
V: TRBV19; D: TRBD2; CDR3: ASRGLAGNTGELF
V: TRBV30; D: -; CDR3: AWSHRRNQPQH
V: TRBV9; D: -; CDR3: ASSVAPGPLFEQY
V: TRBV11-2; D: -; CDR3: ASSLVYPYEQY
V: TRBV4-1; D: -; CDR3: ASSQSNPDNEQF
V: TRBV7-8; D: -; CDR3: ASSRTPGLNTEAF
V: TRBV29-1; D: -; CDR3: SVEGASRGNSNQPQH
V: TRBV11-2; D: -; CDR3: ASSLSSGAGTEAF
V: TRBV9; D: TRBD1; CDR3: ASKEGRGPYGYT
V: TRBV18; D: TRBD1; CDR3: ASSPYSGTGNGGYT
V: TRBV18; D: -; CDR3: ASSPPWAGSYEQY
V: TRBV4-1; D: -; CDR3: ASSPPRAADNEQF
V: TRBV15; D: -; CDR3: ATSRNGAGWDEKLF
V: TRBV6-1; D: -; CDR3: ATLRQLAYGYT
V: TRBV5-4; D: -; CDR3: ASSLYETNEKLF
V: TRBV15; D: -; CDR3: ATTKRRSGEGGYT
V: TRBV5-1; D: TRBD1; CDR3: ASGQGGPLNYGYT
V: TRBV6-4; D: -; CDR3: ASSDSRRDTKRDQPQH
V: TRBV30; D: TRBD2; CDR3: AWSVWAGGQF
V: TRBV5-6; D: -; CDR3: ASSVSRGGSGYT
V: TRBV7-9; D: -; CDR3: ASSSWDRAGPHSYNEQF
V: TRBV25-1; D: TRBD1; CDR3: ASSEPGTVYGYT